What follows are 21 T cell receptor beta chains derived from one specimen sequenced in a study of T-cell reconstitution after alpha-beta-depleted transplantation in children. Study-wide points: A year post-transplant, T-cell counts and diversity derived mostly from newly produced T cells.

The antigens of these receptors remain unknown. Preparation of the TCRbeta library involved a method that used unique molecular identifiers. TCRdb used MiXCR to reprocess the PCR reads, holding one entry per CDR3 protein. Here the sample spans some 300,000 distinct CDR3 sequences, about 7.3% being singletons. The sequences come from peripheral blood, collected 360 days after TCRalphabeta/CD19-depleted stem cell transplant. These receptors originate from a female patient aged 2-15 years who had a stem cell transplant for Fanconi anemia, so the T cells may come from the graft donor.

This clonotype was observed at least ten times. The CDR3 DNA sequence: TGCAGTGCCCCTCTGTCGGTCATAAGCACAGATACGCAGTATTTT. The encoded protein is CSAPLSVISTDTQYF. This chain connects TRBV20-1 to TRBJ2-3; no clear D. The CDR3 covers 15 residues. The germline V gene has CDR1 DFQATT and CDR2 SNEGSKA (reference sequence). Trimming took off 6 bases at V and 0 bases at J, with 16 bases between the two ends.

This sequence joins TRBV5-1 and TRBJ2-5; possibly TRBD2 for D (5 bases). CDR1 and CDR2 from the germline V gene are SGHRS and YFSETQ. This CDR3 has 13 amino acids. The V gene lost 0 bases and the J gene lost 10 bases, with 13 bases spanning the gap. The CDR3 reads CASSLGRTGDQYF. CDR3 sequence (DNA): TGCGCCAGCAGCTTGGGGAGGACCGGGGACCAGTACTTC.

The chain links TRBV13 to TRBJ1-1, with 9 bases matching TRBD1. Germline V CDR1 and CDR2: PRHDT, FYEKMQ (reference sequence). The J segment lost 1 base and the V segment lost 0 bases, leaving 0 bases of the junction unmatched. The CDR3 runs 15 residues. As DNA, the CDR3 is TGTGCCAGCAGCTTAGGGGACAGGGGGAACACTGAAGCTTTCTTT. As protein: CASSLGDRGNTEAFF.

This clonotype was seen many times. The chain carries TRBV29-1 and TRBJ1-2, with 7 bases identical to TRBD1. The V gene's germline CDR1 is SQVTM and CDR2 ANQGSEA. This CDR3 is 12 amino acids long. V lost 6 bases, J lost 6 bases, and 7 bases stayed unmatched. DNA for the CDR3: TGCAGCGTATACAGGGGAATGGATGGCTACACCTTC. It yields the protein CSVYRGMDGYTF.

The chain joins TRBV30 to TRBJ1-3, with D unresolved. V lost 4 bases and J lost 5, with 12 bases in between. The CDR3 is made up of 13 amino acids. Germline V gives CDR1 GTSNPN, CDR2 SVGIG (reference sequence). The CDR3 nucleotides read TGTGCCTGGACCAACTCGGACCGAAACACCATATATTTT. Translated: CAWTNSDRNTIYF. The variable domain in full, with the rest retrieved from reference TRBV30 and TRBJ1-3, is SQTIHQWPATLVQPVGSPLSLECTVEGTSNPNLYWYRQAAGRGLQLLFYSVGIGQISSEVPQNLSASRPQDRQFILSSKKLLLSDSGFYLCAWTNSDRNTIYFGEGSWLTVV.

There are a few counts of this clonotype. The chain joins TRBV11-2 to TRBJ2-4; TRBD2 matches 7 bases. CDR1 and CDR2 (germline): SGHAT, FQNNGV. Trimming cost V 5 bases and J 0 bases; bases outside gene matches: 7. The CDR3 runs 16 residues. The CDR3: CASSPGLTLAKNIQYF. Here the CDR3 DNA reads TGTGCCAGCAGCCCGGGACTAACCCTAGCCAAAAACATTCAGTACTTC.

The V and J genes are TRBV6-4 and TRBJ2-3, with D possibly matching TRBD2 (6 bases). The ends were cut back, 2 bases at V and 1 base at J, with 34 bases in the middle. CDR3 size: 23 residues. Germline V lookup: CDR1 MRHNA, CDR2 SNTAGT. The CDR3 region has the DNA TGTGCCAGCAGTGACCCCCGAGGTGGGATTAGCGGCTTTGGATATTTCCGCACAGATACGCAGTATTTT. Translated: CASSDPRGGISGFGYFRTDTQYF.

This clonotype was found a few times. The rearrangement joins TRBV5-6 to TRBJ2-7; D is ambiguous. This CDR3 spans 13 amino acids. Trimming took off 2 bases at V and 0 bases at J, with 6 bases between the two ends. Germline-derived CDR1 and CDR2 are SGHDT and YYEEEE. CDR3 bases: TGTGCCAGCAGCTTACTGAGCTCCTACGAGCAGTACGTC. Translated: CASSLLSSYEQYV.

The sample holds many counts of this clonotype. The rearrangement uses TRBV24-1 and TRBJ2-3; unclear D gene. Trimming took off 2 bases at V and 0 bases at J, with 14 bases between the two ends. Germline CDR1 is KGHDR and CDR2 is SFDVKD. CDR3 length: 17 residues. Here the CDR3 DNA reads TGTGCCACCAGTGATTGGCCCTCGAAGACTAGCACAGATACGCAGTATTTT. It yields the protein CATSDWPSKTSTDTQYF.

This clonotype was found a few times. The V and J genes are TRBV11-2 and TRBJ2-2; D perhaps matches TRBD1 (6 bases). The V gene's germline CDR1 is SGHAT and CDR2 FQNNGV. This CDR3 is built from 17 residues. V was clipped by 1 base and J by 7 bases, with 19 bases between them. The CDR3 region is CASSLGRGSFSNGELFF. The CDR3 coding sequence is TGTGCCAGCAGCTTAGGAAGGGGGAGTTTTAGTAACGGGGAGCTGTTTTTT.

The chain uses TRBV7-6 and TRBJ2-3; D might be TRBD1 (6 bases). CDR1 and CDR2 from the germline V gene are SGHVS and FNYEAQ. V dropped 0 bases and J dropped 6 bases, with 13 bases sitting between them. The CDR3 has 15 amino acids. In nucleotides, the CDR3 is TGTGCCAGCAGCTTAGCGCAGGGGCACGTGGATACGCAGTATTTT. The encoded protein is CASSLAQGHVDTQYF. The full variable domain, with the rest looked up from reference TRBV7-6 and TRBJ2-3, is GAGVSQSPRYKVTKRGQDVALRCDPISGHVSLYWYRQALGQGPEFLTYFNYEAQQDKSGLPNDRFSAERPEGSISTLTIQRTEQRDSAMYRCASSLAQGHVDTQYFGPGTRLTVL.

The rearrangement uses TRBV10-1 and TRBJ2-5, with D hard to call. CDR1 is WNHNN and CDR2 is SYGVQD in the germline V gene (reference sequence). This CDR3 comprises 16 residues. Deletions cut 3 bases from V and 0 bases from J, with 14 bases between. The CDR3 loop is CASSDSKEWYQETQYF. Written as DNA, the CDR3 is TGCGCCAGCAGTGACTCGAAAGAGTGGTACCAAGAGACCCAGTACTTC.

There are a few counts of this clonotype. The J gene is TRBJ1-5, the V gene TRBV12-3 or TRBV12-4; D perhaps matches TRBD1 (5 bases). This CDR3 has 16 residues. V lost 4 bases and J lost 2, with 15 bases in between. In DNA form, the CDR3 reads TGTGCCAGCAGTTCCCTCGACTGGGGACGCAATCAGCCCCAGCATTTT. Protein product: CASSSLDWGRNQPQHF.

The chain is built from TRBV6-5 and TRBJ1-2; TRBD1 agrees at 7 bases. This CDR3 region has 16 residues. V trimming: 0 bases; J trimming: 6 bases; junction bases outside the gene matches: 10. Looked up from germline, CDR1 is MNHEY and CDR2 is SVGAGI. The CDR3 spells CASSYSIQAGGNGYTF. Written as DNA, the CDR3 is TGTGCCAGCAGTTACTCGATTCAGGCAGGGGGTAATGGCTACACCTTC.

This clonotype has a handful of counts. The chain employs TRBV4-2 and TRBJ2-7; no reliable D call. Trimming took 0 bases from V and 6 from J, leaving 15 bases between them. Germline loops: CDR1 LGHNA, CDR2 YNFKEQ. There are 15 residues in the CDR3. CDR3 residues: CASSQEMIGFVEQYF. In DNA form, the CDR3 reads TGTGCCAGCAGCCAAGAGATGATAGGTTTCGTCGAGCAGTACTTC.

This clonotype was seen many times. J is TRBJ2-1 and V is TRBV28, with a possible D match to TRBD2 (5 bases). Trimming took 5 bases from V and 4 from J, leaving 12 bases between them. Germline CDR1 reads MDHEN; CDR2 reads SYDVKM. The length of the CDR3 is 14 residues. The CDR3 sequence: CASSQGRAYNEQFF. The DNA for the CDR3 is TGTGCCAGCAGTCAAGGGCGGGCATACAATGAGCAGTTCTTC.

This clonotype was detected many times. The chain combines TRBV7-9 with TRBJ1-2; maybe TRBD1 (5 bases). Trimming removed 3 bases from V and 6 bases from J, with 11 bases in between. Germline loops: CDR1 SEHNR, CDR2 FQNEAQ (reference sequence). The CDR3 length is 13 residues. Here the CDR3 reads CASSFTREDGYTF. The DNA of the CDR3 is TGTGCCAGCAGCTTCACCAGGGAGGATGGCTACACCTTC.

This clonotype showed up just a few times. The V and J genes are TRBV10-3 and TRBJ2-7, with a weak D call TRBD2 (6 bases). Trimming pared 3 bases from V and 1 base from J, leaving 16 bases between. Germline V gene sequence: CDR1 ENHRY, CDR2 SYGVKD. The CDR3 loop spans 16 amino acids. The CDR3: CAISDQLRGLSYEQYF. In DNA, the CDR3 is TGTGCCATCAGTGATCAGTTGCGGGGACTGTCCTACGAGCAGTACTTC.

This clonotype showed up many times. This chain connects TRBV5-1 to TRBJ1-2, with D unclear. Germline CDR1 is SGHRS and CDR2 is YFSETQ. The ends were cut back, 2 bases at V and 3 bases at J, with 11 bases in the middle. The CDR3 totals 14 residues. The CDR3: CASSFDVNDYGYTF. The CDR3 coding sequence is TGCGCCAGCAGCTTCGACGTCAACGACTATGGCTACACCTTC.

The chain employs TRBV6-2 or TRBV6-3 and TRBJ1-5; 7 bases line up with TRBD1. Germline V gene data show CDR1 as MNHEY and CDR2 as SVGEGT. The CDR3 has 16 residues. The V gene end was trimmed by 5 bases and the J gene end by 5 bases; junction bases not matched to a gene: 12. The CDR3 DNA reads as TGTGCCAGCAGTAGGGGCCCGGGACAGCCGTATCAGCCCCAGCATTTT. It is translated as CASSRGPGQPYQPQHF.

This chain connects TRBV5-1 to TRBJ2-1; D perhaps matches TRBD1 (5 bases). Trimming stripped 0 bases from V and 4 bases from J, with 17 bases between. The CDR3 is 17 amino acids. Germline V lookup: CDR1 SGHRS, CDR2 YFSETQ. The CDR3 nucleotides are TGCGCCAGCAGCTTGGCCTCAGGGCGAATATTATACAATGAGCAGTTCTTC. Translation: CASSLASGRILYNEQFF.